This T cell receptor beta chain was identified during a study of blood T cell repertoires in COVID-19. Repertoires were generated with immunoSEQ multiplex PCR, while TCRdb's copy carries only in-frame clones and drops some. The data show 310,000 or so clones, roughly 89% seen once. The age range of participants was about 18 to 100 years, with residence in under 30 US areas. Cohort 3 recovery required two negative PCRs, clearance, or symptom resolution. CDR1 is SGHTA, CDR2 FQGNSA, per germline. Trimming stripped 2 bases from V and 8 bases from J, with 21 bases between. This CDR3 is built from 16 residues.

V usage is TRBV7-2 and J usage is TRBJ1-2; the D gene is possibly TRBD1 (5 bases). The TCR comes from a woman aged 18-29 years who had recovered from COVID-19. The specimen sequenced was PBMCs or T cells enriched from blood (not recorded which). The CDR3 DNA is TGTGCCAGCAGCTTATCCTTGGGACTACGGCCCATAGGCTACACCTTC. Translation: CASSLSLGLRPIGYTF.